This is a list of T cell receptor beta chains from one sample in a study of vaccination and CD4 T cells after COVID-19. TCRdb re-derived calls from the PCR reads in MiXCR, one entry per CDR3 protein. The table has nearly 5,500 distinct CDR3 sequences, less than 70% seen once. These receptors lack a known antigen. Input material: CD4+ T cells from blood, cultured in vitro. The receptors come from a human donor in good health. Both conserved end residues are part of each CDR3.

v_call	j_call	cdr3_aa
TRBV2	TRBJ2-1	CASRLSLAGEQNEQFF
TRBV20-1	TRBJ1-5	CSARDMDSPFNNQPQHF
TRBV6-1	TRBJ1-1	CASSERRGGNTEAFF
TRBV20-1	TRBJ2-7	CSARGRTNPYEQYF
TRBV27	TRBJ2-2	CASTSAANTGELFF
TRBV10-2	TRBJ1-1	CASSVTGTGNAEAFF
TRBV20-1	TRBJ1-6	CSAVTSAVSPLHF
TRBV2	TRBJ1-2	CASKPDRTPGGGYTF
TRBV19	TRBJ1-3	CASSIRTGGSGNTIYF
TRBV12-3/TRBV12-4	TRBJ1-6	CASSLASGGRTLHF
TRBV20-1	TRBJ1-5	CSARDVVGNQPQHF
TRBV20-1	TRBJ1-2	CSAVPHEYGYTF
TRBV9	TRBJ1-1	CASSYDTDTEAFF
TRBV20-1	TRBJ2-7	CSAQNLAGGSYEQYF
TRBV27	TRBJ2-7	CASTKHQGYVREQYF
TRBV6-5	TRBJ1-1	CASSYTQMNTEAFF
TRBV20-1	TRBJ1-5	CSARAGGRSNQPQHF
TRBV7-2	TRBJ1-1	CASSHNTGTTEAFF
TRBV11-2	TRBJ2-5	CASSLSQTQYF
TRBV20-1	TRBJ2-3	CSARDSGRSTDTQYF
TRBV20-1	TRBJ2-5	CSAPKLAGVYQETQYF
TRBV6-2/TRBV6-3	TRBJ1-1	CASRVTGQGVNTEAFF
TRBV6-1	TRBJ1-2	CASRRFRTGGDYGYTF
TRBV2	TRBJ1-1	CASRIQEAGTEAFF
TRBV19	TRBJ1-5	CASSTPGRVPNQPQHF
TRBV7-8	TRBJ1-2	CASSPTATGASGYTF
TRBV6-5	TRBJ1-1	CASSYSGGGTEAFF
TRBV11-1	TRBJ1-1	CASSLGAGKTTEAFF
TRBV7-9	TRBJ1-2	CASSLRGGQGYTF
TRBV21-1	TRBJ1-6	CASRISLREHEGYSPLHF
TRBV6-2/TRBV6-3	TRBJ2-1	CASRAGAAFGEQFF
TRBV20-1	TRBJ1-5	CSASLQVDQPQHF
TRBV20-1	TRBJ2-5	CSGLSGVFETQYF
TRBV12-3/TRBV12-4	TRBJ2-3	CASSFTRPTDTQYF
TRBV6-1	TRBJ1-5	CASRSGPYSNQPQHF
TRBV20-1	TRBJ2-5	CRMDRGPLLGETQYF
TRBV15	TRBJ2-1	CATSRGTSGRFSNEQFF
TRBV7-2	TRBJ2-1	CASSSTGLRYNEQFF
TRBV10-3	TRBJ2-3	CAISRQGITDTQYF
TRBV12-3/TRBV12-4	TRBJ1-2	CASRPTGRDYGYTF
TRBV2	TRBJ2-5	CASVGGGAHETQYF
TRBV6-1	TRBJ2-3	CASSEEWGRGSQYF
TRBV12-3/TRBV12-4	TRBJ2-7	CASTKQGYEQYF
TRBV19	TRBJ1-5	CASSIAEISNQPQHF
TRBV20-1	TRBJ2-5	CSASPPREETQYF
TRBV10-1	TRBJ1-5	CASSESFGSEQPQHF
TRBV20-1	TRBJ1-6	CSATVNTYNSPLHF
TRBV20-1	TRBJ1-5	CSARSLTGGPAINQPQHF
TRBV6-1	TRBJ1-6	CASSAFADSPLHF
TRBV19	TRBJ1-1	CASNIQGATEAFF